What follows describes a single T cell receptor (beta chain). The antigen remains undetermined. The entry originates in a study of cytotoxic CD8 clonotypes in ibrutinib-treated CLL. Study as a whole: Among the patients, roughly 12 presented as relapsed/refractory and 15 as treatment-naive; 17 showed unmutated IGHV. Average yields of 255,043 productive templates and 75,000 to 100,000 productive rearrangements characterized the samples. Study-wide results and caveats: Baseline clonality, above age-matched healthy donor levels, tracked circulating CD8+ T-cell counts.

Deep sequencing aimed at 1 in 200,000 to 1 in 1 million T cells' resolution. Clones were sequenced by immunoSEQ multiplex PCR, and TCRdb holds only the in-frame ones, with some missing. Seen here are around 200,000 clones, roughly three quarters observed once, and the top ten hold about 10%. V was clipped by 4 bases and J by 8 bases; unmatched bases: 5. Germline CDR1 is MDHEN and CDR2 is SYDVKM. This CDR3 region has 13 residues. This receptor was obtained from a human donor with chronic lymphocytic leukemia. The chain combines TRBV28 with TRBJ2-4; 7 positions agree with TRBD1. Sample: PBMCs, taken after 12 months of ibrutinib treatment. The CDR3 DNA sequence: TGTGCCAGCAGTTCCGGGACAGTAGACATTCAGTACTTC. Translating it yields CASSSGTVDIQYF.